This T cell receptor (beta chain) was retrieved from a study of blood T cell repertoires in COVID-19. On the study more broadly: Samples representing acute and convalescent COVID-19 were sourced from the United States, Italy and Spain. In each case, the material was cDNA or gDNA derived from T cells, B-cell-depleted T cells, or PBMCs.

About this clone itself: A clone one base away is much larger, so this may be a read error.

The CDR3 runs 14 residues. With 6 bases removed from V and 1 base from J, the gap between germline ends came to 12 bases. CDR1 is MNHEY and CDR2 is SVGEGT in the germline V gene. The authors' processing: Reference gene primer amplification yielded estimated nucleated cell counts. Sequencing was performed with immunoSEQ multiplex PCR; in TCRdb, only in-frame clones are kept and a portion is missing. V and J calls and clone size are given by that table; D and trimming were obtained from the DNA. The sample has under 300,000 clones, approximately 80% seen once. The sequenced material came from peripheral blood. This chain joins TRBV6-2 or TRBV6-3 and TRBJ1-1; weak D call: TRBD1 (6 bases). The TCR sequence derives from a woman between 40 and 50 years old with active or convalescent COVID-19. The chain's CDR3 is CASSSGHWNTEAFF. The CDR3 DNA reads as TGTGCCAGCAGCTCGGGACATTGGAACACTGAAGCTTTCTTT.